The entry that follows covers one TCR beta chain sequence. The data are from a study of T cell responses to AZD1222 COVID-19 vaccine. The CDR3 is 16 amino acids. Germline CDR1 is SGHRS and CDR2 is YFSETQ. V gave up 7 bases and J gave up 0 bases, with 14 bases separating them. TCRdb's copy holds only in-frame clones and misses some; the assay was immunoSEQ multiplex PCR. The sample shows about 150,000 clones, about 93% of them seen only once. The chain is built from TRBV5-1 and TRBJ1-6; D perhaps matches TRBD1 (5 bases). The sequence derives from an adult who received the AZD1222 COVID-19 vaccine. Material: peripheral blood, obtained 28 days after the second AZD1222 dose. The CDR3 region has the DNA TGCGCCAGCGGATGGGGGGAGAGCTCCTATAATTCACCCCTCCACTTT. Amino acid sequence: CASGWGESSYNSPLHF.